This T cell receptor beta chain emerged from a study of post-analysis software for immune sequencing data. The wider study: Recorded subtypes: relapsing-remitting, secondary progressive, progressive-relapsing; some patients unannotated.

On this clonotype: Its specificity is not known.

V gave up 5 bases and J gave up 0 bases, with 17 bases separating them. The CDR3 is 15 residues long. Germline lookup yields CDR1 GTSNPN and CDR2 SVGIG (reference sequence). Built from TCR beta cDNA, the libraries had unique molecular identifiers in them. Each CDR3 protein gets one entry after TCRdb re-called the PCR reads with MiXCR. The sample shows around 770,000 distinct CDR3 sequences, about half of them seen only once. Findings and caveats of the study: Roughly five TRBV segments, including TRBV5-6, TRBV5-1 and TRBV20-1, were more frequent in patients than controls. Normalized Chao1 diversity was significantly reduced in patients versus controls. F measure clustering grouped samples strongly by preparation batch.

Material: blood. This rearrangement joins TRBV30 to TRBJ2-7, with a tentative D call TRBD2 (5 bases). The clonotype was recovered from a girl aged 10 to 17 with multiple sclerosis. The CDR3 sequence is CAWALGSASSYEQYF. Written as DNA, the CDR3 is TGTGCCTGGGCCCTTGGGAGCGCTAGCTCCTACGAGCAGTACTTC.